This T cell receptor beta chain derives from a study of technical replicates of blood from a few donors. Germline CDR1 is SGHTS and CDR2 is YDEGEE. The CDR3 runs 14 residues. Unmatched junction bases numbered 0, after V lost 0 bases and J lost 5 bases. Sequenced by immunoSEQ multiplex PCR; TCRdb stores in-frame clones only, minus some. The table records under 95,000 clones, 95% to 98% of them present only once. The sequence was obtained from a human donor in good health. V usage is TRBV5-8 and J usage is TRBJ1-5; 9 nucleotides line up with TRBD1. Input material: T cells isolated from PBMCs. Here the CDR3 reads CASSLGQGDQPQHF. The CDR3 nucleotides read TGTGCCAGCAGCTTGGGACAGGGGGATCAGCCCCAGCATTTT. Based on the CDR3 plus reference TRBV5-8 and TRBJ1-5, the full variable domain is EAGVTQSPTHLIKTRGQQATLRCSPISGHTSVYWYQQALGLGLQFLLWYDEGEERNRGNFPPRFSGRQFPNYSSELNVNALELEDSALYLCASSLGQGDQPQHFGDGTRLSIL.